One and the same sample provided the 2 T cell receptor beta chains below, sequenced in a study of cytotoxic CD8 clonotypes in ibrutinib-treated CLL. Data came from immunoSEQ multiplex PCR; TCRdb stores just in-frame clones and leaves some out. The sample has some 200,000 clones, about four fifths seen once. The sequencing here drew on PBMCs, taken after 12 months of ibrutinib treatment. The receptors originated from a human donor with chronic lymphocytic leukemia.

The rearrangement links TRBV6-4 to TRBJ1-1, with TRBD1 identical over 7 bases. The CDR3 is 13 amino acids. V lost 7 bases, J lost 7 bases, and 9 bases stayed unmatched. Germline lookup yields CDR1 MRHNA and CDR2 SNTAGT. DNA of the CDR3: TGTGCCAGCAAAGCACGGGACAGCGATGAAGCTTTCTTT. It yields the protein CASKARDSDEAFF.

The chain recombines TRBV6-5 with TRBJ2-7, with D unresolved. The CDR3 spans 11 residues. Germline CDR1 is MNHEY and CDR2 is SVGAGI. The V end was cut by 8 bases, the J end by 3 bases, with 8 bases between. CDR3 protein: CASGQIYEQYF. The CDR3, as DNA: TGTGCCAGCGGTCAGATCTACGAGCAGTACTTC.